The rows below give T cell receptor beta chains drawn from one sample of a study of CD8 T cells in ankylosing spondylitis. TCRdb reanalysed the 5' RACE reads using MiXCR and keeps one entry per CDR3 protein. The sample has 700,000 to 1,000,000 distinct CDR3 sequences; about an eighth are singletons. Material for sequencing was blood, either unsorted or a sorted T cell fraction (not recorded which). Receptor source: a male donor with ankylosing spondylitis. CDR3s include the opening cysteine and the closing phenylalanine or tryptophan. Each record gives: CDR3 protein, CDR3 DNA, D gene, clone size, J gene, V gene. The D gene is left open where the match is weak. Clone size is stated in some rows and not others, as once, few, many or a class when expanded.

CASSGMGEQYF | TGTGCCAGCAGCGGTATGGGCGAGCAGTACTTC | . | few | TRBJ2-7 | TRBV3-1
CASSVGGHTIYF | TGTGCCAGCAGCGTCGGGGGGCACACCATATATTTT | . | . | TRBJ1-3 | TRBV9
CAISDAWDGYTF | TGTGCCATCAGTGACGCATGGGATGGCTACACCTTC | . | few | TRBJ1-2 | TRBV10-3
CASSVGVATYEQYF | TGTGCCAGCAGCGTAGGGGTAGCGACCTACGAGCAGTACTTC | . | few | TRBJ2-7 | TRBV9
CASSRIRGLGDQYF | TGTGCCAGCAGTAGAATCCGGGGTTTGGGGGACCAGTACTTC | . | few | TRBJ2-5 | TRBV27
CSVVDRTGAYEQYF | TGCAGCGTTGTAGATAGGACAGGGGCCTACGAGCAGTACTTC | TRBD1 | few | TRBJ2-7 | TRBV29-1
CASSPPTSAQETQYF | TGCGCCAGCAGCCCACCGACTAGCGCCCAAGAGACCCAGTACTTC | TRBD2 | . | TRBJ2-5 | TRBV5-1
CASSLVGTPEETQYF | TGCGCCAGCAGCTTGGTGGGGACCCCCGAAGAGACCCAGTACTTC | . | . | TRBJ2-5 | TRBV5-1
CSASRQWDNSPLHF | TGCAGTGCCTCCCGCCAGTGGGATAATTCACCCCTCCACTTT | . | . | TRBJ1-6 | TRBV20-1
CSATDRGIGETQYF | TGCAGTGCTACTGACAGGGGGATAGGGGAGACCCAGTACTTC | TRBD1 | many | TRBJ2-5 | TRBV20-1